This TCR beta chain appears in the sequencing data of a study of T cells in Graves' hyperthyroidism and ophthalmopathy. From RNA transcripts, TCR beta CDR3 regions were amplified. With the HTBI primer set, the TCR CDR3 went through a first round of RT-PCR. TCRdb redid the calling of the multiplex PCR reads with MiXCR, one entry per CDR3 protein. The profile shows a few hundred thousand distinct CDR3 sequences, around 21% of them singletons. This clonotype was seen repeatedly, ten times or more. Germline CDR1 and CDR2: DFQATT and SNEGSKA (reference sequence). Trimming left V 6 bases short and J 0 bases short, with 17 bases between. The CDR3 runs 15 residues.

The J gene is TRBJ1-1, the V gene TRBV20-1; D not resolved. This clonotype originated in a man younger than 35 with Graves' hyperthyroidism. Source material: blood. CDR3 nucleotide sequence: TGCAGTGCCGGTGTCCTGGGTGGGGTGAACACTGAAGCTTTCTTT. This sequence encodes CSAGVLGGVNTEAFF.